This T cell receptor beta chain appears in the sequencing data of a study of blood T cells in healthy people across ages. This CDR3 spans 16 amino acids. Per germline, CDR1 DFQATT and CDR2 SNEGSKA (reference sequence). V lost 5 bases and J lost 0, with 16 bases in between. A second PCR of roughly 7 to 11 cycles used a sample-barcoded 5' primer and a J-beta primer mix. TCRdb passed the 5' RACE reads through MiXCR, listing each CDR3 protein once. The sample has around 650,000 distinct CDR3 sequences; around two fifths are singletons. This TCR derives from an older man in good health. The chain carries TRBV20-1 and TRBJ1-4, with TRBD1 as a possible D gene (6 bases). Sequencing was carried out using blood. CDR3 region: CSAEPSTGSTNEKLFF. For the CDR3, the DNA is TGCAGTGCTGAACCCTCGACAGGTTCAACTAATGAAAAACTGTTTTTT.